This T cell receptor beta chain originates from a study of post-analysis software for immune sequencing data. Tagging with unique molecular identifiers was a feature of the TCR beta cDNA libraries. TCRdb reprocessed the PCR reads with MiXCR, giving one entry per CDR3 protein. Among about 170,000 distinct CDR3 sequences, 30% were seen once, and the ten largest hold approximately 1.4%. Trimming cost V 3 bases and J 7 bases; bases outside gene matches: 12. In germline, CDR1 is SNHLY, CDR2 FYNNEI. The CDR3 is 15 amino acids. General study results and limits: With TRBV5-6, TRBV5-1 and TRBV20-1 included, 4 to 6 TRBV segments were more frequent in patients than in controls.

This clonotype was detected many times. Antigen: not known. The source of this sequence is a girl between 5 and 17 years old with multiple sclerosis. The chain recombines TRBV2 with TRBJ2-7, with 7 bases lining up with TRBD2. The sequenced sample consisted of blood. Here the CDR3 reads CASSERLRGSGEQYF. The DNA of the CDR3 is TGTGCCAGCAGTGAGCGACTGCGGGGGTCGGGGGAGCAGTACTTC.